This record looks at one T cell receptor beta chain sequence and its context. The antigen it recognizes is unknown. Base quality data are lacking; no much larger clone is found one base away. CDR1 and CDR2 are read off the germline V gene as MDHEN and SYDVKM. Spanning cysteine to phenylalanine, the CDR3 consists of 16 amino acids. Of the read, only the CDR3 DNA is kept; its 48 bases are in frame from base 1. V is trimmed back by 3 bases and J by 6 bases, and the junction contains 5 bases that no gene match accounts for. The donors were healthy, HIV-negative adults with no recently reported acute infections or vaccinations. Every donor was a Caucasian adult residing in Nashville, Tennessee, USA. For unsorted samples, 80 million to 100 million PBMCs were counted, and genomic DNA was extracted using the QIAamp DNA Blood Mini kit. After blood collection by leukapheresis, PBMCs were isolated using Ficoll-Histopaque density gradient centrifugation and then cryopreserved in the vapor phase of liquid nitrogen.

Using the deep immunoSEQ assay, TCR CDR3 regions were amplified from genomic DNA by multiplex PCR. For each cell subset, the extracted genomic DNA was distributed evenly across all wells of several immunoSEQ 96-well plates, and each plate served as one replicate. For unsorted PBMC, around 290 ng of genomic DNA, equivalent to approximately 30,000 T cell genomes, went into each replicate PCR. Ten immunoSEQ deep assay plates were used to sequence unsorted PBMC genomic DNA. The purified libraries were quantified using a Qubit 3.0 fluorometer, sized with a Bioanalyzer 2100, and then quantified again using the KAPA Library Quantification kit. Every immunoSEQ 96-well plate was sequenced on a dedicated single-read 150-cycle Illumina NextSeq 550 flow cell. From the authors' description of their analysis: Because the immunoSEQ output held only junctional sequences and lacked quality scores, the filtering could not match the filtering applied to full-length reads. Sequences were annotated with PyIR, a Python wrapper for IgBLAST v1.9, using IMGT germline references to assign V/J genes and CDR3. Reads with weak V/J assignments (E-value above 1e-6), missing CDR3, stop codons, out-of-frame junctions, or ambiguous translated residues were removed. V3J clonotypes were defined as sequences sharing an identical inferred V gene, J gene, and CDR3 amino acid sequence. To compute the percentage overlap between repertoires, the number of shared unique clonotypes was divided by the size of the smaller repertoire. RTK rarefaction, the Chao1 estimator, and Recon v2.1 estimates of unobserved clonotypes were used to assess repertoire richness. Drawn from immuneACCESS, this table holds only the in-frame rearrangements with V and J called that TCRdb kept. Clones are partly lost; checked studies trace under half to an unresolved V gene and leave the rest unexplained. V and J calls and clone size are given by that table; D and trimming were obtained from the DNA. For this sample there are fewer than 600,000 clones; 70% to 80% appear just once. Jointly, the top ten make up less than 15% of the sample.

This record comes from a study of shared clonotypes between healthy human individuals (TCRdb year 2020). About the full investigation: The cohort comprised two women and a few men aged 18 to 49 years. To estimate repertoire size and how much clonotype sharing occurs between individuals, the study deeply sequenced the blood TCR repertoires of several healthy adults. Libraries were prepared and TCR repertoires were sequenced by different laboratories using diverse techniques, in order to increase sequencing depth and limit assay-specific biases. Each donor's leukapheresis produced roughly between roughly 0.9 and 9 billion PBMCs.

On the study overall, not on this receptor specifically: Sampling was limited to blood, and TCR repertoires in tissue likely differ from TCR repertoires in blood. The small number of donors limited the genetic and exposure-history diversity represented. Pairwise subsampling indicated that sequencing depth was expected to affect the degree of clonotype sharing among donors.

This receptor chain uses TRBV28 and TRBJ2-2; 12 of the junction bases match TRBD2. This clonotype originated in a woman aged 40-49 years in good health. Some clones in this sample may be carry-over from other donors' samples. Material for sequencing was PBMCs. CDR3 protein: CASSFTSGRSSGELFF. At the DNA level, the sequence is TGTGCCAGCAGTTTTACTAGCGGGAGGTCGTCCGGGGAGCTGTTTTTT.